Detailed here is one T cell receptor (beta chain). This sample is drawn from a study of shared clonotypes between healthy human individuals. Sequencing was performed with immunoSEQ multiplex PCR; in TCRdb, only in-frame clones are kept and a portion is missing. The data contain over 2 million clones, 85% to 95% of them singletons. Germline V gene lookup returns CDR1 SGDLS and CDR2 YYNGEE. V lost 4 bases, J lost 6 bases, and 11 bases lay in between. The CDR3 has 12 residues. The TCR sequence derives from a man between 18 and 29 years old in good health. The chain employs TRBV9 and TRBJ2-7; a possible D gene is TRBD1 (5 bases). The source material was naive CD4+ T cells sorted from blood. As for subset: CD45RA+ positively selected. CDR3 in DNA: TGTGCCAGCAGCTACAACCAGGGCGAGCAGTACTTC. It yields the protein CASSYNQGEQYF.